The 15 T cell receptor beta chains listed next were all sequenced from one sample in a study of blood T cell repertoires in COVID-19. TCRdb keeps only in-frame clones here, not all; method: immunoSEQ multiplex PCR. The table lists 130,000 to 150,000 clones, around 85% of them singletons. Sequencing was carried out using peripheral blood. All receptors derive from a woman aged 55-70 years with COVID-19, enrolled during active disease.

This sequence joins TRBV25-1 and TRBJ1-4; no definite D call. Germline values: CDR1 MGHDK, CDR2 SYGVNS. The CDR3 has 11 residues. V was clipped by 6 bases and J by 8 bases, with 7 bases between them. For the CDR3, the DNA is TGTGCCAGCAGAGACAACGAAAAACTGTTTTTT. Amino acids: CASRDNEKLFF.

Many counts were recorded for this clone. The gene calls are TRBV24-1 and TRBJ1-4, with a tentative D call TRBD1 (6 bases). The CDR3 has 17 amino acids. V was clipped by 6 bases and J by 4 bases, with 20 bases between them. The germline CDR1 and CDR2 sequences are KGHDR and SFDVKD. The CDR3 coding sequence is TGTGCCACCAGTAACCCCTCCGCCGGGACAAATAATGAAAAACTGTTTTTT. Translating it yields CATSNPSAGTNNEKLFF.

This clone appeared once. The chain carries TRBV6-4 and TRBJ2-7; 7 nucleotides agree with TRBD1. From germline, CDR1 is MRHNA and CDR2 SNTAGT. The CDR3 runs 13 residues. V gave up 8 bases and J gave up 0 bases; unmatched junction bases: 4. CDR3 DNA: TGTGCCAGCGCCCGGGACAGCTCCTACGAGCAGTACTTC. Protein product: CASARDSSYEQYF.

The chain couples TRBV5-1 to TRBJ2-1, with D possibly matching TRBD1 (6 bases). CDR3 size: 15 residues. Germline V gives CDR1 SGHRS, CDR2 YFSETQ. With 2 bases removed from V and 1 base from J, the gap between germline ends came to 10 bases. The CDR3 coding sequence is TGCGCCAGCAGCTTCAGGGACAAGTCCTACAATGAGCAGTTCTTC. As protein: CASSFRDKSYNEQFF.

The chain couples TRBV4-1 to TRBJ2-5; D possibly corresponds to TRBD1 (5 bases). In germline, CDR1 is MGHRA, CDR2 YSYEKL. This CDR3 is 17 amino acids long. V was cut by 4 bases and J by 1 base, with 19 bases left in between. CDR3: CASSLLPRAAPQETQYF. Written as DNA, the CDR3 is TGCGCCAGCAGCCTCCTCCCCAGGGCGGCGCCCCAAGAGACCCAGTACTTC.

The V and J genes are TRBV18 and TRBJ1-2; 9 bases map to TRBD1. The CDR3 has 15 amino acids. V lost 2 bases, J lost 6 bases, and 7 bases stayed unmatched. Germline assignment: CDR1 KGHSH and CDR2 LQKENI. CDR3 coding DNA: TGTGCCAGCTCACCATTCCGGGACAGGGAAGATGGCTACACCTTC. Encoded protein: CASSPFRDREDGYTF. Complete variable domain (other parts from reference TRBV18 and TRBJ1-2): NAGVMQNPRHLVRRRGQEARLRCSPMKGHSHVYWYRQLPEEGLKFMVYLQKENIIDESGMPKERFSAEFPKEGPSILRIQQVVRGDSAAYFCASSPFRDREDGYTFGSGTRLTVV.

This chain joins TRBV4-2 and TRBJ2-5; D is perhaps TRBD1 (5 bases). Trimming cost V 0 bases and J 5 bases, with 13 bases left between them. The CDR3 extends over 15 amino acids. Germline V gene sequence: CDR1 LGHNA, CDR2 YNFKEQ. The CDR3 loop is CASSQEMGRGETQYF. CDR3 bases: TGTGCCAGCAGCCAAGAAATGGGGCGCGGTGAGACCCAGTACTTC.

The chain joins TRBV29-1 to TRBJ1-1; a weak D match, TRBD1 (5 bases). This CDR3 is built from 13 residues. Trimming cost V 0 bases and J 2 bases, with 7 bases left between them. Looked up from germline, CDR1 is SQVTM and CDR2 is ANQGSEA. The CDR3 loop is CSVEEDSNTEAFF. The CDR3 coding sequence is TGCAGCGTTGAAGAAGACAGCAACACTGAAGCTTTCTTT.

This chain joins TRBV4-2 and TRBJ2-7, with TRBD1 as a possible D gene (6 bases). CDR1 is LGHNA and CDR2 is YNFKEQ in the germline V gene. V was clipped by 3 bases and J by 5 bases, with 14 bases between them. This CDR3 comprises 14 residues. CDR3 sequence (DNA): TGTGCCAGCAGCCAGTACCAGGGGAACGACGAGCAGTACTTC. Translating it yields CASSQYQGNDEQYF.

The chain links TRBV5-1 to TRBJ2-1, with 10 bases aligning to TRBD1. The CDR3 has 16 residues. Germline values: CDR1 SGHRS, CDR2 YFSETQ. Trimming removed 0 bases from V and 7 bases from J; junction bases left unmatched: 7. Here the CDR3 reads CASSLESRQGANEQFF. The CDR3 region has the DNA TGCGCCAGCAGCTTGGAGTCTCGACAGGGGGCAAATGAGCAGTTCTTC.

The rearrangement links TRBV6-1 to TRBJ2-1; 9 positions agree with TRBD1. The CDR3 contains 14 residues. Trimming cost V 2 bases and J 7 bases; bases outside gene matches: 3. Germline CDR1 MNHNS, CDR2 SASEGT. In DNA, the CDR3 is TGTGCCAGCAGTGAATTGACAGGGGGGAATGAGCAGTTCTTC. Its translation is CASSELTGGNEQFF.

This clone was observed once. This chain uses TRBV4-1 with TRBJ1-2; D not resolved. CDR3 length: 15 residues. Germline values: CDR1 MGHRA, CDR2 YSYEKL. The ends were cut back, 2 bases at V and 2 bases at J, with 12 bases in the middle. CDR3: CASSQTGGRNYGYTF. As DNA, the CDR3 is TGCGCCAGCAGCCAAACCGGTGGGCGCAACTATGGCTACACCTTC.

This clone was seen more than once but under ten times. The V gene is TRBV5-1, the J gene TRBJ1-2; 10 bases are shared with TRBD1. V shed 6 bases, J shed 6 bases, and the junction held 5 bases outside the gene matches. The CDR3 has 13 residues. Germline lookup yields CDR1 SGHRS and CDR2 YFSETQ. The CDR3 loop reads CASTAGTGDGYTF. The CDR3 nucleotides are TGCGCCAGCACCGCCGGGACAGGGGATGGCTACACCTTC.

This rearrangement joins TRBV7-8 to TRBJ1-1; possible D gene TRBD1, 5 bases. CDR3 length: 13 amino acids. The germline V gene encodes CDR1 SGHVS and CDR2 FQNEAQ. V was clipped by 5 bases and J by 1 base, with 8 bases between them. The DNA for the CDR3 is TGTGCCAGCAGCCCTAGGGGGAACACTGAAGCTTTCTTT. It encodes CASSPRGNTEAFF.

This clone is a singleton in its sample. This chain joins TRBV7-9 and TRBJ1-2; 8 nucleotides line up with TRBD1. The V gene end was trimmed by 0 bases and the J gene end by 2 bases; junction bases not matched to a gene: 8. CDR3 length: 17 residues. Germline CDR1 reads SEHNR; CDR2 reads FQNEAQ (reference sequence). The CDR3 DNA reads as TGTGCCAGCAGCTTAGCGTCTCGGGGACAGGAGAACTATGGCTACACCTTC. Protein: CASSLASRGQENYGYTF. Drawing the rest from reference TRBV7-9 and TRBJ1-2, the complete variable domain is DTGVSQNPRHKITKRGQNVTFRCDPISEHNRLYWYRQTLGQGPEFLTYFQNEAQLEKSRLLSDRFSAERPKGSFSTLEIQRTEQGDSAMYLCASSLASRGQENYGYTFGSGTRLTVV.